A selection of T cell receptor beta chains follows, all from one sample in a study of CD8 T cells in Susac syndrome. TCRdb re-analysed the immunoSEQ multiplex PCR reads in MiXCR, keeping a single row per CDR3 protein. The sample has about 200,000 distinct CDR3 sequences, roughly 95% seen once. The sequenced sample was CD4+ T cells from PBMCs. Receptors were obtained from a human donor with multiple sclerosis. CDR3s include the opening cysteine and the closing phenylalanine or tryptophan. D genes are given only for firm matches. Part of the rows lack a size; the others show once, few, many or a class for expanded clones.

J gene | D gene | V gene | clone size | CDR3 DNA | CDR3 protein
TRBJ2-4 | . | TRBV9 | . | TGTGCCAGCAGCGTCGGAGGGGAAAACATTCAGTACTTC | CASSVGGENIQYF
TRBJ2-5 | . | TRBV3-1 | . | TGTGCCAGCAGCCAAGGGCAGCTGAACGGAGAGACCCAGTACTTC | CASSQGQLNGETQYF
TRBJ2-7 | . | TRBV5-4 | . | TGTGCCAGCAGCCGGGTGGTTGAAGGGGGAGGCTACGAGCAGTACTTC | CASSRVVEGGGYEQYF
TRBJ2-1 | TRBD2 | TRBV14 | . | TGTGCCAGCAGCCAGCCCGGGACTAGCGGAGCCGCCCAAAGGCAGTTCTTC | CASSQPGTSGAAQRQFF
TRBJ1-6 | TRBD1 | TRBV2 | . | TGTGCCCTAGGGGGCAGAAGCGATTCACCCCTCCACTTT | CALGGRSDSPLHF
TRBJ2-5 | . | TRBV20-1 | . | TGCAGTGCTAGAGTTCGGTCGCGGGAGACCCAGTACTTC | CSARVRSRETQYF
TRBJ2-5 | . | TRBV3-1 | . | TGTGCCAGCAGCCAGAGAGGGGCCCAAGAGACCCAGTACTTC | CASSQRGAQETQYF
TRBJ2-7 | TRBD1 | TRBV12-3/TRBV12-4 | . | TGTGCCAGCAGTTCTTTGGACAGGACCGTTATTGAGCAGTACTTC | CASSSLDRTVIEQYF
TRBJ2-7 | TRBD2 | TRBV20-1 | . | TGCAGTGCTAGTAAGCGGGAGTCCTACGAGCAGTACTTC | CSASKRESYEQYF
TRBJ1-2 | TRBD1 | TRBV27 | . | TGTGCCAGCAGTCCTTTTGCCTCCGGGACAGCCTCCGGGGGGGGCTACACCTTC | CASSPFASGTASGGGYTF
TRBJ2-7 | TRBD2 | TRBV20-1 | . | TGCAGTGCTAGTGGGTCTAGCGGGGGCCACGAGCAGTACTTC | CSASGSSGGHEQYF
TRBJ2-7 | TRBD1 | TRBV6-5 | . | TGTGCCAGCCGAGGGACAGCTCGCGAGCAGTACTTC | CASRGTAREQYF
TRBJ1-4 | TRBD1 | TRBV18 | . | TGTGCCAGCTCCCAGGGGACAGACGAAAAACTGTTTTTT | CASSQGTDEKLFF
TRBJ2-3 | . | TRBV5-4 | . | TGTGCCAGCAGCTCACAGGGTCCAGATACGCAGTATTTT | CASSSQGPDTQYF
TRBJ1-1 | . | TRBV29-1 | . | TGCAGCGTTACGGGACGCCTAATTGATGAAGCTTTCTTT | CSVTGRLIDEAFF
TRBJ2-7 | . | TRBV10-2 | . | TGCGCCAGCGGACGACAGGCTTTCTACGAGCAGTACTTC | CASGRQAFYEQYF
TRBJ2-1 | . | TRBV24-1 | . | TGTGCCACCAGTGATCCGGCCACCTCCTACAATGAGCAGTTCTTC | CATSDPATSYNEQFF
TRBJ2-1 | TRBD2 | TRBV29-1 | . | TGCAGCGGGGGGACTAGCGGGACCAATGAGCAGTTCTTC | CSGGTSGTNEQFF
TRBJ2-3 | . | TRBV9 | . | TGTGCCAGCAGCGTCTTCACAGATACGCAGTATTTT | CASSVFTDTQYF
TRBJ2-7 | . | TRBV2 | once | TGTGCCAGCAGGTGGGGTCTGTACGAGCAGTACTTC | CASRWGLYEQYF
TRBJ1-3 | . | TRBV30 | . | TGTGCCTGGAAAGGGGTTGCGGCTGGAAACACCATATATTTT | CAWKGVAAGNTIYF
TRBJ2-5 | TRBD2 | TRBV12-3/TRBV12-4 | . | TGTGCCAGCAGACGACTAGCGGGAGAGACCCAGTACTTC | CASRRLAGETQYF
TRBJ2-7 | . | TRBV25-1 | once | TGTGCCAGCGAGGACCCTCATTCAACCTACGAGCAGTACTTC | CASEDPHSTYEQYF
TRBJ2-3 | . | TRBV4-1 | . | TGCGCCAGCAGCCCGGAGTCAGATACGCAGTATTTT | CASSPESDTQYF
TRBJ2-7 | TRBD2 | TRBV7-9 | few | TGTGCCAGCAGCTCAACGGGACTACAGTACGAGCAGTACTTC | CASSSTGLQYEQYF
TRBJ2-1 | TRBD1 | TRBV2 | . | TGTGCCAGCAGTGGGCAGGGGGCCGGTGAGCAGTTCTTC | CASSGQGAGEQFF
TRBJ2-3 | . | TRBV3-1 | . | TGTGCCAGCAGCTTCGGACACGAAGGTACGCAGTATTTT | CASSFGHEGTQYF
TRBJ2-1 | TRBD1 | TRBV12-3/TRBV12-4 | . | TGTGCCAGCAGGGGACAGGGCGGAACCTACAATGAGCAGTTCTTC | CASRGQGGTYNEQFF
TRBJ1-5 | . | TRBV20-1 | . | TGCAGTGCCCAAGTTGGCCCGGGGGGTCAGCCCCAGCATTTT | CSAQVGPGGQPQHF
TRBJ2-5 | TRBD1 | TRBV18 | . | TGTGCCAGCTCACCACCACAGGGGGCCGGTGAGACCCAGTACTTC | CASSPPQGAGETQYF
TRBJ1-5 | . | TRBV6-5 | . | TGTGCCAGCAGTTACCCGTTGACAGCCTATAGCAATCAGCCCCAGCATTTT | CASSYPLTAYSNQPQHF
TRBJ2-3 | TRBD2 | TRBV20-1 | . | TGCAGTGCTAGAGATGGGAGGGAGTGGTCAGATACGCAGTATTTT | CSARDGREWSDTQYF
TRBJ2-1 | . | TRBV14 | . | TGTGCCAGCCGTAGAGGAAGCGGTCGGGGTGAGCAGTTCTTC | CASRRGSGRGEQFF
TRBJ2-1 | TRBD1 | TRBV3-1 | . | TGTGCCAGCAGCCAAGAGGGACAGGGAGGCAATGAGCAGTTCTTC | CASSQEGQGGNEQFF
TRBJ2-5 | . | TRBV6-2/TRBV6-3 | . | TGTGCCGTCGGCCGTCCAAAGAGCCAAGAGACCCAGTACTTC | CAVGRPKSQETQYF
TRBJ1-5 | . | TRBV27 | . | TGTGCCAGCAGTTTTGTGGGGAATAGCAATCAGCCCCAGCATTTT | CASSFVGNSNQPQHF
TRBJ1-4 | . | TRBV30 | . | TGTGCCTGGAGTGTAGCGCAGACTGGACTGTTTTTT | CAWSVAQTGLFF
TRBJ2-7 | . | TRBV9 | . | TGTGCCAGCAGCGTAGCGCCTTCCCAGTCGGTCTACGAGCAGTACTTC | CASSVAPSQSVYEQYF
TRBJ2-7 | . | TRBV5-1 | . | TGCGCCAGCAGCCTGATTTCGACGGGAGCCGAGCAGTACTTC | CASSLISTGAEQYF
TRBJ2-7 | . | TRBV20-1 | . | TGCAGTGCCCCGTACAGGGCCAGCTCCTACGAGCAGTACTTC | CSAPYRASSYEQYF
TRBJ2-2 | . | TRBV25-1 | . | TGTGCCAGCAGTGGGACTCACACCGGGGAGCTGTTTTTT | CASSGTHTGELFF
TRBJ2-7 | TRBD1 | TRBV11-2 | . | TGTGCCAGCAGTCCCGGACAGGGGAATTTCCACGAGCAGTACTTC | CASSPGQGNFHEQYF
TRBJ2-3 | TRBD2 | TRBV20-1 | . | TGCAGTGCTAGACCCGCTAGCGGGAGGCCCACAGATACGCAGTATTTT | CSARPASGRPTDTQYF
TRBJ2-3 | . | TRBV27 | . | TGTGCCAGCAGTTTATTGCCAGGGAGGCCAGATACGCAGTATTTT | CASSLLPGRPDTQYF
TRBJ1-1 | . | TRBV7-8 | . | TGTGCCAGCAGCTTAGGCATTCTGACTGAAGCTTTCTTT | CASSLGILTEAFF
TRBJ1-5 | . | TRBV3-1 | . | TGTGCCAGCAGCCAAGAGGGGGTTAGCGGTCAGCCCCAGCATTTT | CASSQEGVSGQPQHF
TRBJ1-1 | . | TRBV7-3 | . | TGTGCCAGCAGCTTAAATCAGGGACTCAACACTGAAGCTTTCTTT | CASSLNQGLNTEAFF
TRBJ2-5 | . | TRBV30 | once | TGTGCCTGGAGTGGGGGGACCAAAGAGACCCAGTACTTC | CAWSGGTKETQYF
TRBJ2-7 | . | TRBV5-1 | . | TGCGCCAGCAGCTTGGATGGGGGCAACTACGAGCAGTACTTC | CASSLDGGNYEQYF
TRBJ2-2 | . | TRBV5-1 | . | TGCGCCAGCAGCCCACTGGGAACCGGGGAGCTGTTTTTT | CASSPLGTGELFF
TRBJ2-1 | . | TRBV29-1 | . | TGCAGCGTTACGATAGGGCCGGGTTACAATGAGCAGTTCTTC | CSVTIGPGYNEQFF
TRBJ1-3 | . | TRBV18 | . | TGTGCCAGCTCACCGGTCGGCGCTGGAAACACCATATATTTT | CASSPVGAGNTIYF
TRBJ2-1 | . | TRBV30 | . | TGTACCTGGAGCCCGTACAATGAGCAGTTCTTC | CTWSPYNEQFF
TRBJ1-1 | . | TRBV25-1 | . | TGTGCCAGCAGTGAGAGACGGGAAGCTTTCTTT | CASSERREAFF
TRBJ2-7 | . | TRBV20-1 | . | TGCAGTGCTAGGAAACATGAAGCCACCTACGAGCAGTACTTC | CSARKHEATYEQYF
TRBJ1-2 | . | TRBV20-1 | . | TGCAGTGCTATTAGCGGTGTGGTGGCCTATGGCTACACCTTC | CSAISGVVAYGYTF
TRBJ1-2 | . | TRBV3-1 | . | TGTGCCAGCGGGGAAGCTAACTATGGCTACACCTTC | CASGEANYGYTF
TRBJ2-7 | . | TRBV6-2/TRBV6-3 | once | TGTGCCAGCAGTTCCCACGGGGATCAATCTCTCTACGAGCAGTACTTC | CASSSHGDQSLYEQYF
TRBJ1-1 | . | TRBV29-1 | . | TGCAGCGTTGACGGTGGGACCATGAACACTGAAGCTTTCTTT | CSVDGGTMNTEAFF